This TCR beta chain was captured in a study of CD8+CD57+ T cells in acquired aplastic anemia. The germline CDR1 and CDR2 sequences are ENHRY and SYGVKD. V shed 7 bases, J shed 2 bases, and the junction held 4 bases outside the gene matches. The length of the CDR3 is 16 residues. Study-level results: Patients and controls had in common twenty-nine CD8+ CDR3 sequences.

Genomic DNA, the template, was used for profiling of the TCR beta VDJ and CDR3. TCRdb re-analysed the reads in MiXCR, keeping a single row per CDR3 protein. This sample has about 220,000 distinct CDR3 sequences, with approximately 35% found just once. This clonotype was seen repeatedly, ten times or more. As yet, its antigen is unknown. Sequenced material: sorted CD4+, CD8+, or CD8+CD57+ T cells (not recorded which) from PBMCs. The chain recombines TRBV10-3 with TRBJ2-6; 11 positions match TRBD1. This clonotype was sampled from a human donor in good health, serving as a control. CDR3 amino acids: CAITRTGGPGANVLTF. The CDR3 coding sequence is TGTGCCATCACCCGGACAGGGGGCCCTGGGGCCAACGTCCTGACTTTC.